Below are 21 T cell receptor beta chains sequenced from a single sample in a study of beta chain features in type 1 diabetes. Since all of the isolated RNA was reverse transcribed, expressed TCRB transcripts were what got sequenced. Produced via immunoSEQ multiplex PCR; TCRdb's table is partial and in-frame only. The sample has about 900,000 clones; roughly 17% are singletons. The sample taken for sequencing was naive CD4+ T cells from blood. These receptors were taken from a woman under 30 in good health.

The chain links TRBV10-3 to TRBJ2-7, with 10 bases aligning to TRBD2. V lost 6 bases and J lost 6; bases outside the gene matches: 5. Germline V lookup: CDR1 ENHRY, CDR2 SYGVKD. CDR3 length: 13 amino acids. CDR3 loop: CAIRAGGLGEQYF. The CDR3 coding sequence is TGTGCCATCAGAGCGGGAGGGCTGGGCGAGCAGTACTTC.

V usage is TRBV28 and J usage is TRBJ1-3; D not resolved. The CDR3 length is 16 residues. Trimming pared 3 bases from V and 0 bases from J, leaving 12 bases between. Germline CDR1 and CDR2: MDHEN and SYDVKM. CDR3 loop: CASSFGAFASGNTIYF. Here the CDR3 DNA reads TGTGCCAGCAGTTTCGGTGCCTTTGCCTCTGGAAACACCATATATTTT.

V usage is TRBV7-8 and J usage is TRBJ2-1; 13 bases match TRBD2. The trim removed 5 bases at V and 8 bases at J, leaving 18 bases unmatched. The CDR3 runs 19 residues. CDR1 is SGHVS, CDR2 FQNEAQ, per germline. The CDR3 is CASSPSSRTSGSFLHEQFF. The CDR3, as DNA: TGTGCCAGCAGCCCCTCGTCTCGGACTAGCGGGAGTTTTCTCCATGAGCAGTTCTTC. Drawing the rest from reference TRBV7-8 and TRBJ2-1, the complete variable domain is GAGVSQSPRYKVAKRGQDVALRCDPISGHVSLFWYQQALGQGPEFLTYFQNEAQLDKSGLPSDRFFAERPEGSVSTLKIQRTQQEDSAVYLCASSPSSRTSGSFLHEQFFGPGTRLTVL.

CDR3 loop: CASSLAGAGGSYEQYF. The CDR3 DNA follows: TGTGCCAGCAGCTTAGCTGGGGCGGGAGGCTCCTACGAGCAGTACTTC. The chain combines TRBV7-2 with TRBJ2-7, with TRBD2 matching 8 bases. V dropped 0 bases and J dropped 0; count of bases not matched to a gene: 4. The CDR3 is made up of 16 amino acids. Germline V gene lookup returns CDR1 SGHTA and CDR2 FQGNSA.

The sample holds a few counts of this clone. The CDR3, as DNA: TGTGCCAGCAGCTTAGTGTACTTCAATGAGCAGTTCTTC. The encoded protein is CASSLVYFNEQFF. The J gene is TRBJ2-1, the V gene TRBV7-9; D remains unclear. Between the trimmed V and J ends, which lost 1 base and 6 bases, there was a span of 7 bases. Germline V CDR1 and CDR2: SEHNR, FQNEAQ (reference sequence). The CDR3 spans 13 residues.

The chain is built from TRBV28 and TRBJ2-5, with no clear D. The J call may not be correct, given that the DNA end is closer to TRBJ2-7. The CDR3 length is 14 residues. Germline V lookup: CDR1 MDHEN, CDR2 SYDVKM. DNA for the CDR3: TGTGCCAGCAGTTTGTCGGGTAACTCCTACGAGCAGTACTTC. This encodes CASSLSGNSYEQYF.

This clone showed up just a few times. The rearrangement links TRBV4-3 to TRBJ2-2, with 9 bases aligning to TRBD2. The germline gives CDR1 LGHNA, CDR2 YSLEER. V was clipped by 2 bases and J by 4 bases; unmatched bases: 11. There are 18 residues in the CDR3. Here the CDR3 reads CASSQSKWLAGLTGELFF. CDR3 in DNA: TGCGCCAGCAGCCAAAGTAAATGGCTAGCGGGACTCACCGGGGAGCTGTTTTTT.

This clone appeared a few times. The rearrangement joins TRBV9 to TRBJ2-7; D is perhaps TRBD2 (6 bases). This CDR3 comprises 15 residues. The V end lost 0 bases, the J end lost 2 bases, and 12 bases lay between the germline ends. The germline V gene encodes CDR1 SGDLS and CDR2 YYNGEE. This CDR3 is CASSVGVAEAYEQYF. CDR3 nucleotides: TGTGCCAGCAGCGTAGGCGTAGCGGAAGCCTACGAGCAGTACTTC.

This clone was detected only a few times. The chain's CDR3 is CASSRLGSLNTGELFF. Written as DNA, the CDR3 is TGTGCCAGTAGTAGGTTAGGGTCCCTGAACACCGGGGAGCTGTTTTTT. This chain connects TRBV19 to TRBJ2-2; no definite D call. Trimming took off 4 bases at V and 1 base at J, with 13 bases between the two ends. This CDR3 has 16 residues. Per germline, CDR1 LNHDA and CDR2 SQIVND (reference sequence).

This clone was picked up a small number of times. The gene calls are TRBV7-3 and TRBJ2-7; the D is unclear. V lost 8 bases to trimming and J lost 1 base, with 12 bases between them. The length of the CDR3 is 13 residues. Per the germline V gene, CDR1 is SGHTA and CDR2 is FQGTGA. This chain's CDR3 is CASAPSGSYEQYF. The CDR3 DNA is TGTGCCAGCGCACCCTCTGGGTCCTACGAGCAGTACTTC.

The sample holds a few counts of this clone. This rearrangement joins TRBV7-2 to TRBJ2-1; TRBD2 matches 8 bases. The CDR3 length is 16 residues. CDR1 and CDR2 (germline): SGHTA, FQGNSA. V lost 2 bases to trimming and J lost 4 bases; unmatched junction nucleotides: 7. The CDR3 region has the DNA TGTGCCAGCAGCTTACAAGGCGTAGCGGGATACAATGAGCAGTTCTTC. Amino acids: CASSLQGVAGYNEQFF.

This clone has a handful of counts. Other nucleotide sequences from this sample produce the same CDR3. The chain uses TRBV7-2 and TRBJ2-5; no reliable D call. Trimming removed 5 bases at V and 5 bases at J, with 6 bases between. The CDR3 runs 11 residues. Germline assignment: CDR1 SGHTA and CDR2 FQGNSA. The CDR3 here is CASSVAETQYF. As DNA, the CDR3 is TGTGCCAGCAGCGTGGCCGAGACCCAGTACTTC.

The chain uses TRBV7-9 and TRBJ2-6; weak D call: TRBD1 (6 bases). The germline gives CDR1 SEHNR, CDR2 FQNEAQ (reference sequence). V lost 5 bases and J 2 bases, leaving 19 bases between the germline ends. The CDR3 is 18 residues long. The CDR3 nucleotides read TGTGCCAGCAGCCCCCTCCTGGGGGCAGGGACTGGGGCCAACGTCCTGACTTTC. The encoded protein is CASSPLLGAGTGANVLTF.

The rearrangement uses TRBV6-6 and TRBJ1-1, with D unclear. V lost 5 bases to trimming and J lost 1 base, with 8 bases between them. CDR3 length: 13 residues. Germline values: CDR1 MNHNY, CDR2 SVGAGI (reference sequence). The CDR3 DNA sequence: TGTGCCAGCAGTCTTCCGGGGAACACTGAAGCTTTCTTT. It codes for CASSLPGNTEAFF.

This clone turned up a few times. Other DNA variants within this sample encode the same CDR3. The genes are TRBV7-9 and TRBJ2-5; D is unresolved. The CDR3 spans 11 residues. Trimming removed 4 bases from V and 4 bases from J, with 4 bases in between. CDR1 is SEHNR and CDR2 is FQNEAQ in the germline V gene (reference sequence). DNA of the CDR3: TGTGCCAGCAGCTCCGGAGAGACCCAGTACTTC. It is translated as CASSSGETQYF.

This chain links TRBV4-3 with TRBJ1-4; a weak D match, TRBD1 (6 bases). The germline V and J ends were trimmed by 1 base and 7 bases, with 19 bases remaining between them. The CDR3 has 17 residues. CDR1 is LGHNA and CDR2 is YSLEER in the germline V gene. The DNA of the CDR3 is TGCGCCAGCAGCCAAGGGGGGCGGTGGGGGTCATCTGAAAAACTGTTTTTT. Amino acids: CASSQGGRWGSSEKLFF.

The chain combines TRBV4-1 with TRBJ2-1; D is undetermined. This CDR3 comprises 14 residues. Germline values: CDR1 MGHRA, CDR2 YSYEKL. The germline V and J ends were trimmed by 4 bases and 9 bases, with 16 bases remaining between them. Written as DNA, the CDR3 is TGCGCCAGCAGCCCACAATCGATAGGCCGTGAGCAGTTCTTC. Residues: CASSPQSIGREQFF.

V gene TRBV6-5 combines with J gene TRBJ1-4, with 9 bases lining up with TRBD1. The length of the CDR3 is 15 residues. Trimming at V came to 7 bases and at J to 6 bases, leaving 9 bases not matched to a gene. CDR1 MNHEY and CDR2 SVGAGI come from the germline V gene. Written as DNA, the CDR3 is TGTGCCAGCAAGGACAGGGGTCCTGCTGATGAAAAACTGTTTTTT. Translated, it gives CASKDRGPADEKLFF.

The rearrangement uses TRBV28 and TRBJ1-1; D is uncertain. Between the trimmed V and J ends, which lost 7 bases and 4 bases, there was a span of 7 bases. The germline V gene encodes CDR1 MDHEN and CDR2 SYDVKM. The CDR3 contains 11 residues. CDR3 region: CASNSGTEAFF. CDR3 DNA: TGTGCCAGCAACTCGGGCACTGAAGCTTTCTTT.

This chain connects TRBV20-1 to TRBJ1-5, with D hard to call. Deletions cut 3 bases from V and 6 bases from J, with 3 bases between. From germline, CDR1 is DFQATT and CDR2 SNEGSKA (reference sequence). The CDR3 is 10 amino acids. The CDR3 protein is CSARFQPQHF. CDR3 coding DNA: TGCAGTGCTAGGTTTCAGCCCCAGCATTTT.

This clone showed up just a few times. This chain links TRBV2 with TRBJ2-1; 12 nucleotides align to TRBD2. From germline, CDR1 is SNHLY and CDR2 FYNNEI. This CDR3 is 14 amino acids long. Germline trimming cut 4 bases from V and 6 bases from J; bases unmatched to any gene: 1. This CDR3 reads CASSGTSGANEQFF. CDR3 bases: TGTGCCAGCAGTGGGACTAGCGGGGCCAATGAGCAGTTCTTC.